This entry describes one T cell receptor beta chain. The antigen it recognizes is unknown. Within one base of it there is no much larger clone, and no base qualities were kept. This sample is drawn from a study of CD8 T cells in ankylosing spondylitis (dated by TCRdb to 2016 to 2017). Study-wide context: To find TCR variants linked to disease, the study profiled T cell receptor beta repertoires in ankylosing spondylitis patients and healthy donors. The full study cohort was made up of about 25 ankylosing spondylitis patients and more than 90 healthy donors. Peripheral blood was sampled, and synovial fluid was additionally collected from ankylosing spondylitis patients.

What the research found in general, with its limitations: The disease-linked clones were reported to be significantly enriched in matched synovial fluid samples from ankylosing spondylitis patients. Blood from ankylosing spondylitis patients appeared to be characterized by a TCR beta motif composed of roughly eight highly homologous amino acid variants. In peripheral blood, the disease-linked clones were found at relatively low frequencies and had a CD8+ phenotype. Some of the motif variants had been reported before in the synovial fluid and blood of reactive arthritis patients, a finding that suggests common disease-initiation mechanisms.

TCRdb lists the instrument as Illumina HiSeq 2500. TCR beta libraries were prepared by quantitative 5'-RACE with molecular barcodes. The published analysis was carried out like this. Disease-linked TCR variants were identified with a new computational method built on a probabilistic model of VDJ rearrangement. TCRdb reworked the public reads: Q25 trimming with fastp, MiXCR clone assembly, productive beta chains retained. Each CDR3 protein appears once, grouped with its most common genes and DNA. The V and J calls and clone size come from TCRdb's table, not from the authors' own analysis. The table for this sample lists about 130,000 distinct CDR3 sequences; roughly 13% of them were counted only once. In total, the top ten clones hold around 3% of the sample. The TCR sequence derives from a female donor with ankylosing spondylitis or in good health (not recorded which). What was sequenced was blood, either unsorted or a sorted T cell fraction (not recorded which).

The CDR3 loop reads CSARGDTGNQPQHF. The nucleotide sequence reads TGCAGTGCTAGAGGGGACACCGGCAATCAGCCCCAGCATTTT. The V and J genes are TRBV20-1 and TRBJ1-5; TRBD1 is a weak D gene call, 6 bases matching. Including the terminal cysteine and phenylalanine, the CDR3 comprises 14 residues. Kept here is only the CDR3 DNA, which spans 42 bases and is read in frame from base 1. According to the germline V gene (reference sequence), CDR1 reads DFQATT and CDR2 reads SNEGSKA. V is shortened by 1 base, J by 2 bases, and the region joining them spans 9 bases.